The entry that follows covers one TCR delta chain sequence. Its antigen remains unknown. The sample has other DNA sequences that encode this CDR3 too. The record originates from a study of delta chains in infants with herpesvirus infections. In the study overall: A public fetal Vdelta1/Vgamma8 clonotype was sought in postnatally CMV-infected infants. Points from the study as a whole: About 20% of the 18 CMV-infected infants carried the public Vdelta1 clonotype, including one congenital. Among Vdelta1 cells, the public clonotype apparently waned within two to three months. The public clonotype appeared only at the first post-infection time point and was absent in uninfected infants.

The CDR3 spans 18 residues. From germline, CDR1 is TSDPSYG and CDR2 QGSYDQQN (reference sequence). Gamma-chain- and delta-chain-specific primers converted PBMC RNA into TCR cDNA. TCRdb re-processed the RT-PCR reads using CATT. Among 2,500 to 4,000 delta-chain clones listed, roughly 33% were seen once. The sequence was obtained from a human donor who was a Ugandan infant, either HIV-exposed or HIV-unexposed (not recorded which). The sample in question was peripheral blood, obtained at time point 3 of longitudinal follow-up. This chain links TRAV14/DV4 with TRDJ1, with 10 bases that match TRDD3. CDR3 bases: TGTGCTCTGAGAGAATTAACTGGGGGATCCAAGTACACCGATAAACTCATCTTT. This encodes CALRELTGGSKYTDKLIF.